These T cell receptor beta chains were read from a single sample in a study of T cell responses to AZD1222 COVID-19 vaccine. Sequenced by immunoSEQ multiplex PCR; TCRdb stores in-frame clones only, minus some. The sample has some 150,000 clones, about 92% seen once. This sample comprised peripheral blood, obtained on day 0 of AZD1222 vaccination. These receptors were taken from an adult in good health. Each CDR3 is given without its conserved first and last residue. Fields, in order: clone size, J gene, D gene, V gene, CDR3 protein. The D gene is left open where the match is weak. Not all rows give a size; the values are once, few, many and, for expanded clones, a class.

NA	TRBJ1-3	NA	TRBV7-9	ASLGFSGNTIY
few	TRBJ1-1	TRBD1	TRBV27	ASSSPGQGRSEAF
NA	TRBJ2-7	TRBD1	TRBV5-1	ASSLTTGGPYEQY
NA	TRBJ1-4	NA	TRBV6-1	ASSAHPGRTNEKLF
NA	TRBJ1-1	NA	TRBV2	ASSEPAGGNTEAF
NA	TRBJ2-7	TRBD1	TRBV19	ASSIDGTGISEQY
once	TRBJ1-4	TRBD1	TRBV27	ASTGRGLEKLF
NA	TRBJ1-4	NA	TRBV19	ASSQEGRGDEKLF
NA	TRBJ1-1	TRBD1	TRBV10-3	AISNRDSEAF
NA	TRBJ2-7	TRBD2	TRBV29-1	SVEIVLAGSYEQY
NA	TRBJ1-1	NA	TRBV6-5	ASSWSSETEAF
NA	TRBJ1-2	NA	TRBV11-2	ASSFSSSASHLEGYT
NA	TRBJ1-1	NA	TRBV28	ASSFVQMNTEAF
NA	TRBJ2-7	TRBD1	TRBV4-1	ASSRGTGAHEQY
NA	TRBJ1-3	NA	TRBV5-4	ASSLYSGSGNTIY
NA	TRBJ1-2	NA	TRBV3-1/TRBV3-2	ASSQGGQGHYT
NA	TRBJ2-3	NA	TRBV7-9	ASSLWRDEGDTQY
NA	TRBJ2-1	NA	TRBV2	ASRGTGNEQF
NA	TRBJ1-3	NA	TRBV27	ASSLSGGGPSGNTIY
NA	TRBJ1-3	NA	TRBV6-5	ASSYYIPISGNTIY
NA	TRBJ2-7	TRBD2	TRBV4-2	ASSQDPRLRGTSGNYEQY
once	TRBJ2-5	TRBD1	TRBV6-5	ASSYSSGTGETQY
NA	TRBJ1-5	NA	TRBV4-2	ASSPTAGIAQPQH
once	TRBJ2-1	TRBD1	TRBV6-4	ASSDSRQGSDEQF
NA	TRBJ2-7	TRBD1	TRBV6-5	ASSRDRVTYEQY
NA	TRBJ2-3	NA	TRBV10-1	ASTAGTTDTQY
NA	TRBJ2-7	NA	TRBV6-5	ASSYSPSSYEQY
NA	TRBJ2-1	TRBD2	TRBV3-1/TRBV3-2	ASSTIAGGGNEQF
NA	TRBJ2-3	NA	TRBV6-5	ASREGPDSTDTQY
NA	TRBJ1-2	NA	TRBV14	ASSQDALRAGEGYT
NA	TRBJ2-7	TRBD2	TRBV30	AWGGRGPKQY
NA	TRBJ1-5	NA	TRBV12-3/TRBV12-4	ASSLNRDQPQH
NA	TRBJ2-7	TRBD1	TRBV7-8	ASSKGTAIEQY
NA	TRBJ2-1	NA	TRBV3-1/TRBV3-2	ASSQGGVGAWI
once	TRBJ1-5	NA	TRBV10-2	ASSESPFRGEESNQPQH
NA	TRBJ1-1	NA	TRBV19	ASSSQATNTEAF
NA	TRBJ2-5	TRBD2	TRBV12-5	ASGPSGQETQY
NA	TRBJ2-5	NA	TRBV18	ASSPTETQY
once	TRBJ2-3	NA	TRBV5-6	ASSSIDSTDTQY
NA	TRBJ1-1	TRBD1	TRBV5-8	ASSHDRALNTEAF
NA	TRBJ1-3	NA	TRBV29-1	SAARDISGNTIY
many	TRBJ1-5	TRBD1	TRBV18	ASSPSDRGNQPQH
NA	TRBJ1-2	NA	TRBV6-5	ASSYSVEGNYGYT
NA	TRBJ2-1	NA	TRBV7-9	ASSLAEFGEQF
NA	TRBJ2-4	NA	TRBV10-1	ASSGDRASWY
NA	TRBJ1-1	NA	TRBV2	ASSAFREMNTEAF
NA	TRBJ1-1	TRBD1	TRBV11-2	ASSLDSRGWVAEAF
NA	TRBJ1-2	TRBD1	TRBV19	ASKTQGVGYT
NA	TRBJ1-4	TRBD1	TRBV5-1	ASSSEVAGGGEKLF
NA	TRBJ1-2	NA	TRBV7-9	ASSLGAGYGYT
NA	TRBJ1-1	NA	TRBV21-1	ARRQSGWNRGFNTEAF
NA	TRBJ2-2	NA	TRBV3-1/TRBV3-2	ASRQGLLGGANTGELF
NA	TRBJ1-2	TRBD1	TRBV3-1/TRBV3-2	ASSQVTGLAHGYT
NA	TRBJ1-2	TRBD1	TRBV5-1	ASSLRTGVSYT
NA	TRBJ2-5	NA	TRBV5-1	ASSPDSGWGRETQY
NA	TRBJ2-7	TRBD2	TRBV19	ASTGLEVYEQY
NA	TRBJ2-4	TRBD1	TRBV6-1	ASSELQGQNIQY